The 3 T cell receptor beta chains below all came from one sample that was sequenced in a study of cytomegalovirus exposure and HLA in healthy donors. Assay used: immunoSEQ multiplex PCR; TCRdb lists only in-frame clones, some missing. The sample carries approximately 160,000 clones, roughly 86% recorded once. The sequenced material came from PBMCs. Receptors originate from a man younger than 30 in good health and CMV-seropositive.

This chain uses TRBV5-5 with TRBJ2-7, with D hard to call. The V gene lost 2 bases and the J gene lost 6 bases, with 12 bases spanning the gap. The CDR3 consists of 13 residues. The germline V gene encodes CDR1 SGHKS and CDR2 YYEKEE (reference sequence). CDR3 protein: CASSFLVAGEQYF. The CDR3 DNA reads TGTGCCAGCAGCTTCTTAGTGGCAGGCGAGCAGTACTTC.

This clone was seen a few times. The J gene is TRBJ2-1, the V gene TRBV2; unclear D gene. Germline CDR1 is SNHLY and CDR2 is FYNNEI. The CDR3 sequence is 11 residues long. V dropped 5 bases and J dropped 4 bases, with 3 bases sitting between them. CDR3 coding DNA: TGTGCCAGCAGTCAGTACAATGAGCAGTTCTTC. It specifies CASSQYNEQFF.

The rearrangement links TRBV10-3 to TRBJ2-7; D is uncertain. V dropped 5 bases and J dropped 4 bases, with 6 bases sitting between them. The CDR3 has 11 amino acids. The germline gives CDR1 ENHRY, CDR2 SYGVKD. The CDR3 bases are TGTGCCATCAGTCAAGAGTACGAGCAGTACTTC. Its protein product is CAISQEYEQYF.